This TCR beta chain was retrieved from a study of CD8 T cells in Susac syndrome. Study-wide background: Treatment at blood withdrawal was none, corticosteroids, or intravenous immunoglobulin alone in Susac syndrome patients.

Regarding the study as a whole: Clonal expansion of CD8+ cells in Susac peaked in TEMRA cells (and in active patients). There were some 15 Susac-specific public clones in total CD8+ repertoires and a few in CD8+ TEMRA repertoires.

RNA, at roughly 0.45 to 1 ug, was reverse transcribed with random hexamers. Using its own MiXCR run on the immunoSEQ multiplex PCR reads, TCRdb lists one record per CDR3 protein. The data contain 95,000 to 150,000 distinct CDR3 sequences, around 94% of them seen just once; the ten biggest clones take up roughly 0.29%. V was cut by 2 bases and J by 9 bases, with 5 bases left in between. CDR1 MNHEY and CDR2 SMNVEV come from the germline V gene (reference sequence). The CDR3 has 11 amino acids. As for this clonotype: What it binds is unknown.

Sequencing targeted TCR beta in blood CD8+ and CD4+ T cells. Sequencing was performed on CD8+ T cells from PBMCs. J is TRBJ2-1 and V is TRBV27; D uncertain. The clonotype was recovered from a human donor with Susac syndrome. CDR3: CASSLGIEQFF. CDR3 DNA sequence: TGTGCCAGCAGTTTAGGGATTGAGCAGTTCTTC.